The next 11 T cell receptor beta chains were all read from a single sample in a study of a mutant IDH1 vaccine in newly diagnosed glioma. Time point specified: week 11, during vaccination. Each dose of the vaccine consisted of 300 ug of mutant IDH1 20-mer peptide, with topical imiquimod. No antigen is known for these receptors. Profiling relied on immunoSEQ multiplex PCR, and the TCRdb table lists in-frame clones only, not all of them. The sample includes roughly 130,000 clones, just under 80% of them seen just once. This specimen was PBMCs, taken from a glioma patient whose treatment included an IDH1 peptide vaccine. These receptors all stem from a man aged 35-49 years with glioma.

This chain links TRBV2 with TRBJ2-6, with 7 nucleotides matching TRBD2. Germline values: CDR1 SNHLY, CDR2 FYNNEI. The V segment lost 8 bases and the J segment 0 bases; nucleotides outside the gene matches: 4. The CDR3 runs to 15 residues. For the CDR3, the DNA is TGTGCCAGCGGGGGGGACCTCTCTGGGGCCAACGTCCTGACTTTC. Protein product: CASGGDLSGANVLTF.

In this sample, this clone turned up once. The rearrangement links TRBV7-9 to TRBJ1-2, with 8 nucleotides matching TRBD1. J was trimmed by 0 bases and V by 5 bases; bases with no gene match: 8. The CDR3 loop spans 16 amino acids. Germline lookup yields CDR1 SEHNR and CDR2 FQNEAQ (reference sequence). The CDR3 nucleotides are TGTGCCAGCAGCGGGATGGGACAGGTTCCTAACTATGGCTACACCTTC. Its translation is CASSGMGQVPNYGYTF.

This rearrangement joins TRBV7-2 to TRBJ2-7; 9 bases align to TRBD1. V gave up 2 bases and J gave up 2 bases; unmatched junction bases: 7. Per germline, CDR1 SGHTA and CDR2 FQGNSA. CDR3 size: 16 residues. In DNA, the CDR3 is TGTGCCAGCAGCTTAACTACCAGACAGGGGGCCTACGAGCAGTACTTC. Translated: CASSLTTRQGAYEQYF.

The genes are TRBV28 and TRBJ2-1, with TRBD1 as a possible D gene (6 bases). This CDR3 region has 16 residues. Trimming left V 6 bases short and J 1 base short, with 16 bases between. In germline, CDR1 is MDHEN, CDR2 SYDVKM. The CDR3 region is CASRLGQRRSYNEQFF. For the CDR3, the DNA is TGTGCCAGCAGACTCGGACAGCGAAGATCCTACAATGAGCAGTTCTTC.

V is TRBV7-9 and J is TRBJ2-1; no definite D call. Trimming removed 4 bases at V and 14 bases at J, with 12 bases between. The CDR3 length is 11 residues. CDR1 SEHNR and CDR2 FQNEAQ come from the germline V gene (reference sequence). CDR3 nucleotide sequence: TGTGCCAGCAGCTACGGTCCAAGCAAGTTCTTC. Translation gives CASSYGPSKFF.

The CDR3 sequence: CASSDFREQYF. The CDR3 DNA is TGTGCCAGCAGTGATTTCCGCGAGCAGTACTTC. The chain joins TRBV6-1 to TRBJ2-7; D ambiguous. The germline V and J ends were trimmed by 3 bases and 6 bases, with 6 bases remaining between them. This CDR3 region has 11 residues. Per germline, CDR1 MNHNS and CDR2 SASEGT.

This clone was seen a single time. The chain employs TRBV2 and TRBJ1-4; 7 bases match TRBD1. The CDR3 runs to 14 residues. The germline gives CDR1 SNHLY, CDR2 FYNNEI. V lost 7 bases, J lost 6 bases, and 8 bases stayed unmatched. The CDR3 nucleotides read TGTGCCAGCAAACGACAGGGCCAGTATGAAAAACTGTTTTTT. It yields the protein CASKRQGQYEKLFF. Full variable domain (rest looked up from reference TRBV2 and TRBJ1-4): EPEVTQTPSHQVTQMGQEVILRCVPISNHLYFYWYRQILGQKVEFLVSFYNNEISEKSEIFDDQFSVERPDGSNFTLKIRSTKLEDSAMYFCASKRQGQYEKLFFGSGTQLSVL.

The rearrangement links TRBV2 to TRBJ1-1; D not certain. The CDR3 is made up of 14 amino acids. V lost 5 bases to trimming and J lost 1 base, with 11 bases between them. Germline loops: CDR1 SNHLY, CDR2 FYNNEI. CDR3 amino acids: CASSFSGSNTEAFF. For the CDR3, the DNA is TGTGCCAGCAGTTTCTCCGGATCGAACACTGAAGCTTTCTTT.

CDR3 nucleotides: TGTGCCAGCAGCCCCGGGAGCCCTCTAGAAAAACTGTTTTTT. This codes for CASSPGSPLEKLFF. The chain employs TRBV11-2 and TRBJ1-4; D gene unclear. Germline loops: CDR1 SGHAT, CDR2 FQNNGV. CDR3 length equals 14 residues. The ends were cut back, 5 bases at V and 8 bases at J, with 15 bases in the middle.

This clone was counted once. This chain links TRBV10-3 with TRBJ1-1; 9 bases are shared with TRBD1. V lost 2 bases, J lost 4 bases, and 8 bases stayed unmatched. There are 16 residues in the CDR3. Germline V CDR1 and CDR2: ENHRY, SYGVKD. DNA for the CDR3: TGTGCCATCAGTGAGACTGCAGGGACAGGGATCACTGAAGCTTTCTTT. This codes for CAISETAGTGITEAFF.

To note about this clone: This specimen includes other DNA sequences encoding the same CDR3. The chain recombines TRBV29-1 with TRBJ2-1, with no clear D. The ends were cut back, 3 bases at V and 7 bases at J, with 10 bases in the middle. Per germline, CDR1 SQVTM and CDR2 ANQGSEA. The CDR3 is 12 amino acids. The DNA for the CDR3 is TGCAGCGTTGATAGGGTTCGGAATGAGCAGTTCTTC. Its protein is CSVDRVRNEQFF.